The clone carrying this TCR beta chain appeared a single time. The data were obtained in a study of blood T cells in healthy people across ages. The CDR3 covers 13 residues. Germline CDR1 is SGHKS and CDR2 is YYEKEE (reference sequence). The J segment lost 2 bases and the V segment lost 6 bases, leaving 5 bases of the junction unmatched. Alongside a J-beta primer mix, a sample-barcoded 5' primer served in a second PCR lasting roughly 6 to 12 cycles. One entry per CDR3 protein, called by TCRdb with MiXCR from the 5' RACE reads. The sample yields 780,000 or so distinct CDR3 sequences, 56% seen once. The V call is TRBV5-5, the J call TRBJ2-7; 7 bases align to TRBD2. The source is a man aged 35-49 years in good health. Sequenced input: blood. In DNA, the CDR3 is TGTGCCAGCAATCCCGGGACTACCTACGAGCAGTACTTC. Protein sequence: CASNPGTTYEQYF.